Below, 5 T cell receptor beta chains from the same sample are listed, as sequenced in a study of CD4 T cell repertoires in COVID-19. These memory T cells were uncultured and sequenced directly after ex vivo isolation. Here immunoSEQ multiplex PCR was the method, and the copy in TCRdb shows in-frame clones only, minus some. The sample has roughly 23,000 clones, 87% seen once. Sequences were derived from central memory CD4+ T cells from blood, sampled before the COVID-19 pandemic. The source is a human donor who had COVID-19.

This clone has only one observation. This chain connects TRBV19 to TRBJ2-1; TRBD2 is a possible D gene (7 bases). CDR1 is LNHDA and CDR2 is SQIVND in the germline V gene (reference sequence). V shed 5 bases and J shed 10 bases, with 27 bases lying between them. The CDR3 has 17 amino acids. The CDR3: CASSPPRLAAVRGEQFF. Written as DNA, the CDR3 is TGTGCCAGTAGTCCGCCCCGCCTAGCGGCCGTGAGGGGGGAGCAGTTCTTC.

The chain combines TRBV15 with TRBJ2-1; 9 bases are a match to TRBD1. The CDR3 is 17 amino acids. Germline values: CDR1 LNHNV, CDR2 YYDKDF (reference sequence). V gave up 0 bases and J gave up 5 bases; unmatched junction bases: 8. In DNA form, the CDR3 reads TGTGCCACCAGCAGAGATCTGGACAGGGGACGCAACAATGAGCAGTTCTTC. This translates into CATSRDLDRGRNNEQFF.

The sample holds one count of this clone. The chain recombines TRBV7-6 with TRBJ2-5; D call uncertain. This CDR3 spans 12 amino acids. The germline gives CDR1 SGHVS, CDR2 FNYEAQ. Deletions cut 5 bases from V and 2 bases from J, with 6 bases between. Here the CDR3 reads CASSVRQETQYF. The CDR3 coding sequence is TGTGCCAGCAGCGTGAGGCAAGAGACCCAGTACTTC.

The gene calls are TRBV7-9 and TRBJ1-2; D possibly corresponds to TRBD1 (5 bases). Per the germline V gene, CDR1 is SEHNR and CDR2 is FQNEAQ (reference sequence). With 1 base removed from V and 4 bases from J, the gap between germline ends came to 16 bases. This CDR3 comprises 16 residues. The CDR3 sequence is CASSLGDSQAAYGYTF. The CDR3 coding sequence is TGTGCCAGCAGCTTAGGAGACAGCCAGGCCGCCTATGGCTACACCTTC.

This clone occurred a few times. The chain has TRBV10-2 and TRBJ2-3; TRBD2 agrees at 9 bases. The CDR3 extends over 16 amino acids. Trimming removed 8 bases from V and 4 bases from J; junction bases left unmatched: 13. Per germline, CDR1 WSHSY and CDR2 SAAADI. The CDR3 sequence: CASSLAGSEGADTQYF. As DNA, the CDR3 is TGCGCCAGCTCGCTAGCGGGAAGCGAGGGGGCAGATACGCAGTATTTT.